The clone carrying this T cell receptor beta chain was picked up many times. This entry comes from a study of T-cell reconstitution after alpha-beta-depleted transplantation in children. A TCRbeta library incorporating unique molecular identifiers was prepared. TCRdb passed the PCR reads through MiXCR, listing each CDR3 protein once. The sample gives around 500,000 distinct CDR3 sequences, approximately 22% of which show up once; roughly 15% is in the top ten. This specimen was PBMCs, mostly from graft donor cells, taken 360 days after TCRalphabeta/CD19-depleted stem cell transplant. This TCR derives from a boy younger than two who had a stem cell transplant for acute myeloid leukemia, so the T cells may come from the graft donor.

This CDR3 is CASSLGGAPGKETQYF. The CDR3 DNA is TGTGCCAGCAGCTTAGGGGGGGCTCCCGGTAAAGAGACCCAGTACTTC. The chain has TRBV11-2 and TRBJ2-5; D is tentatively TRBD1 or TRBD2 (6 bases each). The germline gives CDR1 SGHAT, CDR2 FQNNGV. The CDR3 is 16 amino acids. V lost 1 base and J 3 bases, leaving 15 bases between the germline ends. The full variable domain, in which reference TRBV11-2 and TRBJ2-5 provide the parts outside the CDR3, is EAGVAQSPRYKIIEKRQSVAFWCNPISGHATLYWYQQILGQGPKLLIQFQNNGVVDDSQLPKDRFSAERLKGVDSTLKIQPAKLEDSAVYLCASSLGGAPGKETQYFGPGTRLLVL.